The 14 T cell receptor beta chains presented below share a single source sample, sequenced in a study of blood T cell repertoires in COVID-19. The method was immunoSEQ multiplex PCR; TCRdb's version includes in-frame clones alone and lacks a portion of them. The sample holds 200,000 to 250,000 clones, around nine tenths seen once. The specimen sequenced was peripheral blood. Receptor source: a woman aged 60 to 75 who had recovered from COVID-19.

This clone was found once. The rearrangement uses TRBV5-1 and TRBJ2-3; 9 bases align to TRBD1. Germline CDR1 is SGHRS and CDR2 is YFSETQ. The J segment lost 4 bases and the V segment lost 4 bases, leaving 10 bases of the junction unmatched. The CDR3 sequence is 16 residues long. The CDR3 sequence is CASSVSGQGLPDTQYF. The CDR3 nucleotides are TGCGCCAGCAGCGTGTCGGGACAGGGCCTTCCAGATACGCAGTATTTT.

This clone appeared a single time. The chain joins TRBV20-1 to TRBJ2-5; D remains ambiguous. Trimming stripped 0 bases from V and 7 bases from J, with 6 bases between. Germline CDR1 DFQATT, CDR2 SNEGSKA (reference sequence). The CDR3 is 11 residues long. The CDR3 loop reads CSAREYGTQYF. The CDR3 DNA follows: TGCAGTGCTAGAGAATACGGGACCCAGTACTTC.

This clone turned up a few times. The CDR3 spells CASSTRGFSYGYTF. CDR3 bases: TGCGCCAGCAGCACCCGAGGCTTCAGCTATGGCTACACCTTC. This rearrangement joins TRBV5-1 to TRBJ1-2; D remains unclear. The CDR3 totals 14 residues. CDR1 and CDR2 from the germline V gene are SGHRS and YFSETQ. V lost 4 bases, J lost 4 bases, and 14 bases lay in between.

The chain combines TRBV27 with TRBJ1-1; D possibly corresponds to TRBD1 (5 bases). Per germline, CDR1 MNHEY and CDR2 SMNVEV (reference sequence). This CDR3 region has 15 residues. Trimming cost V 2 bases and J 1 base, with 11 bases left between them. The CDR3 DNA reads TGTGCCAGCAGTTTAAGTAGGGGCCGGAACACTGAAGCTTTCTTT. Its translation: CASSLSRGRNTEAFF.

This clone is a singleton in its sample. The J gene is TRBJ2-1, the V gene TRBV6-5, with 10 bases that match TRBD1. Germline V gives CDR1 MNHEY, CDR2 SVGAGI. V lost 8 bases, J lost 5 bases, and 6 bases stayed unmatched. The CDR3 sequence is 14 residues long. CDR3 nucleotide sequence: TGTGCCAGCCTTAGGACAGGGGGGGACAATGAGCAGTTCTTC. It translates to CASLRTGGDNEQFF.

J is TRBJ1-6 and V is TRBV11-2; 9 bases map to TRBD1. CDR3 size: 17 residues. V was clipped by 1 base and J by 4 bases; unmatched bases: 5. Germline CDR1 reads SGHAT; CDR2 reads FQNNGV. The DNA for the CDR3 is TGTGCCAGCAGCTTAGTTGGGACAGGGCGTTATAATTCACCCCTCCACTTT. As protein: CASSLVGTGRYNSPLHF.

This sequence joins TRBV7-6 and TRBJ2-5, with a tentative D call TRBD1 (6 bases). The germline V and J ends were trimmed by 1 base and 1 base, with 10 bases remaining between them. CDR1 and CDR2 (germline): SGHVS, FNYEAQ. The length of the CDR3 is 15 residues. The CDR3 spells CASSLVDRTQETQYF. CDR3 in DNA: TGTGCCAGCAGCTTAGTAGACAGGACCCAAGAGACCCAGTACTTC. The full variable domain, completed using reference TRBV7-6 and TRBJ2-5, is GAGVSQSPRYKVTKRGQDVALRCDPISGHVSLYWYRQALGQGPEFLTYFNYEAQQDKSGLPNDRFSAERPEGSISTLTIQRTEQRDSAMYRCASSLVDRTQETQYFGPGTRLLVL.

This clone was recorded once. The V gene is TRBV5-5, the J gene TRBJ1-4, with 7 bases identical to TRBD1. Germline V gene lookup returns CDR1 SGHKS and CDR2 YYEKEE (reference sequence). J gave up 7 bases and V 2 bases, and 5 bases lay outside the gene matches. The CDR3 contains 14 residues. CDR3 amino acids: CASSFGTAGEKLFF. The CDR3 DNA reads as TGTGCCAGCAGCTTCGGGACAGCTGGTGAAAAACTGTTTTTT.

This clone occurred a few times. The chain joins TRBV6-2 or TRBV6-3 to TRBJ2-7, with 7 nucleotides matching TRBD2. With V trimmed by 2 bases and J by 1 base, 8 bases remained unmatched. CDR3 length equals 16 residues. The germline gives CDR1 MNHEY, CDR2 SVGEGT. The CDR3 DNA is TGTGCCAGCAGTTACGGAACGGGGGGTAGGTCCTACGAGCAGTACTTC. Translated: CASSYGTGGRSYEQYF.

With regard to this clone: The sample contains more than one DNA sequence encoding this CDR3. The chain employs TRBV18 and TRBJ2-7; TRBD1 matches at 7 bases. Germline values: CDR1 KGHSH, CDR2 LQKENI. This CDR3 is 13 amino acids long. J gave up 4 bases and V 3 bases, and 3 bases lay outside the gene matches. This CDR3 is CASSPRDRYEQYF. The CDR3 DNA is TGTGCCAGCTCACCTCGGGACAGATACGAGCAGTACTTC.

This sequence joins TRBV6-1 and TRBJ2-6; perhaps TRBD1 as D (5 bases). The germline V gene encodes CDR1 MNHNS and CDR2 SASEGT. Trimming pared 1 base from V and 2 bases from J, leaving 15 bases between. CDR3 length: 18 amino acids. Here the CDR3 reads CASSEVPSAGPGANVLTF. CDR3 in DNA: TGTGCCAGCAGTGAAGTTCCCTCTGCAGGGCCTGGGGCCAACGTCCTGACTTTC.

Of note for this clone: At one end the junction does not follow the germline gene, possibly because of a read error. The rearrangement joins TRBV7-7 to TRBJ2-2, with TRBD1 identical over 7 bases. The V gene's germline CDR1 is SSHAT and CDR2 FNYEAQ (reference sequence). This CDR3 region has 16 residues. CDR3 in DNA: TGTGCTAGCAGCTCCAGGACAGGACAGAACACCGGGGAGCTGTTTTTT. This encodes CASSSRTGQNTGELFF. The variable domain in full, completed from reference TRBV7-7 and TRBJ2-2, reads GAGVSQSPRYKVTKRGQDVTLRCDPISSHATLYWYQQALGQGPEFLTYFNYEAQPDKSGLPSDRFSAERPEGSISTLTIQRTEQRDSAMYRCASSSRTGQNTGELFFGEGSRLTVL.

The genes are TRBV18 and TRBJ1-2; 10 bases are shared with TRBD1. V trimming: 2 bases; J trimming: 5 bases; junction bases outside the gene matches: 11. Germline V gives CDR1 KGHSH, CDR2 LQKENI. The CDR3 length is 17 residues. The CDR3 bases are TGTGCCAGCTCACCATCATCATCCCGGACAGGGGGGTATGGCTACACCTTC. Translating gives CASSPSSSRTGGYGYTF.

CDR3 protein: CASSVALAGAEDTQYF. CDR3 nucleotide sequence: TGTGCCAGCAGCGTAGCACTAGCGGGGGCGGAAGATACGCAGTATTTT. This chain uses TRBV9 with TRBJ2-3, with TRBD2 matching over 11 bases. V was clipped by 0 bases and J by 5 bases; unmatched bases: 5. The germline V gene encodes CDR1 SGDLS and CDR2 YYNGEE. The CDR3 is made up of 16 amino acids.